This T cell receptor beta chain is from a study of T cell responses to AZD1222 COVID-19 vaccine. The CDR3 totals 14 residues. Germline CDR1 MNHEY, CDR2 SVGAGI. Between the trimmed V and J ends, which lost 6 bases and 4 bases, there was a span of 15 bases. TCRdb keeps only in-frame clones here, not all; method: immunoSEQ multiplex PCR. The sample gives around 140,000 clones, about nine tenths of which show up once; 5.5% to 7% is in the top ten. Study-level results: Close to half of spike-specific TCRs reportedly recognize unmutated variant regions. It should be noted that donors were predominantly white British and more often female, and clonal diversity was possibly underestimated. Only six people who got AZD1222 tested seropositive at baseline.

As concerns this clone: Its antigen is still unknown.

The receptor comes from an adult in good health. The sample was peripheral blood, taken on day 0 of AZD1222 vaccination. V gene TRBV6-5 combines with J gene TRBJ1-2, with D perhaps matching TRBD1 (5 bases). CDR3 sequence reads: CASSIRDEGYGYTF. The CDR3 DNA reads as TGTGCCAGCAGCATCCGGGACGAAGGCTATGGCTACACCTTC.